This TCR beta chain was profiled in a study of cytomegalovirus exposure and HLA in healthy donors. Germline assignment: CDR1 LNHDA and CDR2 SQIVND (reference sequence). The V end lost 5 bases, the J end lost 6 bases, and 23 bases lay between the germline ends. The CDR3 consists of 16 residues. The PCR was carried out with 60 Vbeta primers and 13 Jbeta primers. Profiling relied on immunoSEQ multiplex PCR, and the TCRdb table lists in-frame clones only, not all of them. The sample lists about 120,000 clones, around 80% occurring once. A note on this clone: Its specificity is unknown.

General observations from the study: Later, an analysis found that common viral pathogens appeared to be linked with several of the most significant clusters. The authors confirmed in vitro that three CMV-associated chains were specific for CMV antigens. Among TCR beta chains, those listed as cytomegalovirus-associated numbered 164.

Material for sequencing was PBMCs. The rearrangement links TRBV19 to TRBJ2-7, with D perhaps TRBD1 (6 bases). The sequence came from a woman between 18 and 29 years old in good health and CMV-seronegative. The CDR3 sequence: CASSLREQGPMSEQYF. The CDR3 DNA sequence: TGTGCCAGTAGTTTAAGAGAACAGGGACCGATGTCCGAGCAGTACTTC.